This note documents a single T cell receptor beta chain sequence. The target antigen is unknown. The PCR was carried out with 60 Vbeta primers and 13 Jbeta primers. Here immunoSEQ multiplex PCR was the method, and the copy in TCRdb shows in-frame clones only, minus some. Altogether under 150,000 clones are present, about three quarters being singletons, with the ten largest covering over 1%. This record comes from a study of cytomegalovirus exposure and HLA in healthy donors. Study-wide context: An early data release held around 80 million unique TCRs from HLA-typed donors.

Trimming removed 6 bases from V and 4 bases from J, with 25 bases in between. Germline V gene sequence: CDR1 SGHNT, CDR2 YYREEE (reference sequence). CDR3 size: 17 residues. Notes on the study in general: Cytomegalovirus status, reportedly, was diagnosed with high specificity and sensitivity by the classifier. It was in a later analysis that TCR association rates were seen to vary by HLA locus, highest for DRB1 and lowest for HLA-C. According to a later analysis, donors in an Asian-associated ancestry cluster reportedly had fewer N-insertions than the roughly 720-donor mean.

This rearrangement joins TRBV5-4 to TRBJ1-2; a weak D match, TRBD1 (6 bases). The sequenced sample consisted of PBMCs. This receptor was taken from a middle-aged woman in good health and CMV-seronegative. Here the CDR3 reads CASNPGGRAASAYGYTF. CDR3 in DNA: TGTGCCAGCAACCCGGGGGGCAGGGCCGCGTCCGCCTATGGCTACACCTTC.